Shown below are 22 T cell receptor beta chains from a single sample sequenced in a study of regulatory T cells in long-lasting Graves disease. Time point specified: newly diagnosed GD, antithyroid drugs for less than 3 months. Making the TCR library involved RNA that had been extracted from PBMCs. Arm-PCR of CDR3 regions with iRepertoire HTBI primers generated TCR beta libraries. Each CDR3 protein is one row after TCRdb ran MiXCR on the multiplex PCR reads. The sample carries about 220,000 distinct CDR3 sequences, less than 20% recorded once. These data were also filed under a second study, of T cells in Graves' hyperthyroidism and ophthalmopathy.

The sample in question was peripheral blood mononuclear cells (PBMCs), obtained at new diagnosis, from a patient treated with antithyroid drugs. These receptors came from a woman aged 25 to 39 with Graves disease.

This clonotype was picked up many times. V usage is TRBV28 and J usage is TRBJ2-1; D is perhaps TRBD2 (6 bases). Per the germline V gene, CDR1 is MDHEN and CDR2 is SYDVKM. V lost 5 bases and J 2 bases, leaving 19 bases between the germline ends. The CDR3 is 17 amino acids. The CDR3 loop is CASSPIRRVQTYNEQFF. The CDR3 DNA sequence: TGTGCCAGCAGTCCGATAAGGAGGGTTCAAACCTACAATGAGCAGTTCTTC.

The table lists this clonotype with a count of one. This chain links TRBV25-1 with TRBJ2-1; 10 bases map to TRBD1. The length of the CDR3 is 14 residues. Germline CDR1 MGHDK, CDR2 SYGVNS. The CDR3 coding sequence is TGTACTCCCCCAGGGACAGGGGAATGGAATGAGCAGTTCTTC. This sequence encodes CTPPGTGEWNEQFF.

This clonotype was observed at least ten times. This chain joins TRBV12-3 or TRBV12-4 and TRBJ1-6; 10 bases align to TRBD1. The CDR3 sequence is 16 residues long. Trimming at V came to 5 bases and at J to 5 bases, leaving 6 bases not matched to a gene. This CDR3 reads CASSPIGTGDNSPLHF. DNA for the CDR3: TGTGCCAGCAGTCCTATTGGGACAGGGGATAATTCACCCCTCCACTTT.

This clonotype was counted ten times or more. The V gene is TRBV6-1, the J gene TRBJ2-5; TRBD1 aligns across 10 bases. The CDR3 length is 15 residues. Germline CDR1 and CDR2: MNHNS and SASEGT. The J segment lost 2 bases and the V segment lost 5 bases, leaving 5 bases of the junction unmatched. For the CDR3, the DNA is TGTGCCAGCAGTCGGACAGGGGGGGAGCAAGAGACCCAGTACTTC. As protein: CASSRTGGEQETQYF.

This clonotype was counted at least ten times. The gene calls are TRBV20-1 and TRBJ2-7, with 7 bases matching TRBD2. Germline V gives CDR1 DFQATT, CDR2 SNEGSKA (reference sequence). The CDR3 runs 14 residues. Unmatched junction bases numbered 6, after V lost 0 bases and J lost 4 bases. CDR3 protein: CSARDRLAVYEQYF. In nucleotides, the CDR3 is TGCAGTGCTAGAGATCGGCTAGCGGTTTACGAGCAGTACTTC.

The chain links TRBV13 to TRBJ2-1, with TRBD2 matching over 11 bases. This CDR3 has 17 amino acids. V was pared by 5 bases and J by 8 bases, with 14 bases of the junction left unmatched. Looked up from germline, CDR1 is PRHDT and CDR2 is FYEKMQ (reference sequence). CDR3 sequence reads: CASSPTGTSGSMHEQFF. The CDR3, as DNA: TGTGCCAGCAGCCCCACCGGGACTAGCGGCAGCATGCATGAGCAGTTCTTC. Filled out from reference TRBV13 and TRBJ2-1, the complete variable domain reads AAGVIQSPRHLIKEKRETATLKCYPIPRHDTVYWYQQGPGQDPQFLISFYEKMQSDKGSIPDRFSAQQFSDYHSELNMSSLELGDSALYFCASSPTGTSGSMHEQFFGPGTRLTVL.

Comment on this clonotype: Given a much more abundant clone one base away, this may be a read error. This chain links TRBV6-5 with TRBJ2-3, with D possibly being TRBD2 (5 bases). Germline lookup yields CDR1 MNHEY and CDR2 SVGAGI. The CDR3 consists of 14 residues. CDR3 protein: CAGSYSGYTDTQYF. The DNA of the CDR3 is TGTGCCGGCAGTTACTCGGGGTACACAGATACGCAGTATTTT.

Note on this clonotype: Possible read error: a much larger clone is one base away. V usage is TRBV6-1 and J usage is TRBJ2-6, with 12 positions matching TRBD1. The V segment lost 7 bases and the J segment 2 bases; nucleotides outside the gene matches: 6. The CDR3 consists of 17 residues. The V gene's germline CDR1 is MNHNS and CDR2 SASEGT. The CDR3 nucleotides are TGTGCCAGCAAACCGGGACAGGGGGCGCCTGGGGCCAACGTCCTGACTTTC. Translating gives CASKPGQGAPGANVLTF.

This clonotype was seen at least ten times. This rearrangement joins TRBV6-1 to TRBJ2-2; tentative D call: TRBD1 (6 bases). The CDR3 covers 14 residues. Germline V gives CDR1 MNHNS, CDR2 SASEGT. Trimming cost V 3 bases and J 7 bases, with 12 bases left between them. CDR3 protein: CASSDANRVGELFF. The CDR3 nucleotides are TGTGCCAGCAGTGACGCCAACAGGGTCGGGGAGCTGTTTTTT.

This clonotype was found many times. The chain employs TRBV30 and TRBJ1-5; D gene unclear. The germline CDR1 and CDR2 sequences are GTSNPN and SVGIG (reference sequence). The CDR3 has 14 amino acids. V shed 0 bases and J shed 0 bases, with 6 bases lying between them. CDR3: CAWSVRGSNQPQHF. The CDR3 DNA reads TGTGCCTGGAGTGTACGGGGTAGCAATCAGCCCCAGCATTTT.

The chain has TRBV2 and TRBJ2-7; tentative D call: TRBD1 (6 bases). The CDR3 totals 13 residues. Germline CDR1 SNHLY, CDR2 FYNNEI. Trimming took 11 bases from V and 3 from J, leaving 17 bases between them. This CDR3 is CAVQRDMYYEQYF. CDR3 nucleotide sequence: TGTGCCGTTCAACGGGACATGTACTACGAGCAGTACTTC.

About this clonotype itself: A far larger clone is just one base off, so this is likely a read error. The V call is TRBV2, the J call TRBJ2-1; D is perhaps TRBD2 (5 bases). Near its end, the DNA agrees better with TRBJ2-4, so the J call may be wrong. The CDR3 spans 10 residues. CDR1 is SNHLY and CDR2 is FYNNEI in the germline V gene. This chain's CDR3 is CASSRDSQYF. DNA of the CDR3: TGTGCCAGCAGTCGGGATTCTCAGTACTTC.

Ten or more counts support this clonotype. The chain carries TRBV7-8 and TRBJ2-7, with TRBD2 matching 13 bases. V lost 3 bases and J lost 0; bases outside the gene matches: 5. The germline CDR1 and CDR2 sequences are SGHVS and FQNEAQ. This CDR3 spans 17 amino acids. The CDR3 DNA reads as TGTGCCAGCAGCTTTCGGACTAGCGGGGGCAGCTCCTACGAGCAGTACTTC. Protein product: CASSFRTSGGSSYEQYF.

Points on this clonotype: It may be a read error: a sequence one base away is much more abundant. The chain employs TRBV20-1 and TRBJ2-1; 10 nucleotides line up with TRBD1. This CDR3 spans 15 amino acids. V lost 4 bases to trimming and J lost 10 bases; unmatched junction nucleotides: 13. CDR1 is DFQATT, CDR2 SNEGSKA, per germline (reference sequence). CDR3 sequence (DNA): TGCAGTGCTACCCCCTCGGGACAGGGGTCGTACGAGCAGTTCTTC. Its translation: CSATPSGQGSYEQFF.

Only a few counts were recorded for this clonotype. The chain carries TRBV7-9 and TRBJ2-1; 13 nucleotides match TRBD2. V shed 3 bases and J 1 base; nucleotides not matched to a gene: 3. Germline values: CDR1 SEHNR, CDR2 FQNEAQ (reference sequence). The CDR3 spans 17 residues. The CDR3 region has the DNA TGTGCCAGCAGCTTTACTAGCGGGGGGGCTTCCTACAATGAGCAGTTCTTC. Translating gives CASSFTSGGASYNEQFF. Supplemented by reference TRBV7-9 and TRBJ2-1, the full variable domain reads DTGVSQNPRHKITKRGQNVTFRCDPISEHNRLYWYRQTLGQGPEFLTYFQNEAQLEKSRLLSDRFSAERPKGSFSTLEIQRTEQGDSAMYLCASSFTSGGASYNEQFFGPGTRLTVL.

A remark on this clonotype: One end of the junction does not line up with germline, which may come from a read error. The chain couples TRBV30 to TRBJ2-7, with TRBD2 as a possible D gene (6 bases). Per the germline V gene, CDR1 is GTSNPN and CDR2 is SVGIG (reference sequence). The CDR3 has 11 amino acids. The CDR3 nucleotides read TGTGCCTTCACCGGGAGCAGGGAGCAGTTCTTT. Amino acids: CAFTGSREQFF.

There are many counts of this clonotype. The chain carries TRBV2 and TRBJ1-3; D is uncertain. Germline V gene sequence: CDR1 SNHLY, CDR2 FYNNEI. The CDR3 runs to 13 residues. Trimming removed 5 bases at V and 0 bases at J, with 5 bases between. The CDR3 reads CASSSFSGNTIYF. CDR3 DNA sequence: TGTGCCAGCAGTTCATTCTCTGGAAACACCATATATTTT.

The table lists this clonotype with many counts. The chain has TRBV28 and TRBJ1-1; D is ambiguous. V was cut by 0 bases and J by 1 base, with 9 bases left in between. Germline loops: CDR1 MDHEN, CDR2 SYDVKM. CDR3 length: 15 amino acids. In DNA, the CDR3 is TGTGCCAGCAGTTTATGGTTTCCCGGGAACACTGAAGCTTTCTTT. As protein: CASSLWFPGNTEAFF.

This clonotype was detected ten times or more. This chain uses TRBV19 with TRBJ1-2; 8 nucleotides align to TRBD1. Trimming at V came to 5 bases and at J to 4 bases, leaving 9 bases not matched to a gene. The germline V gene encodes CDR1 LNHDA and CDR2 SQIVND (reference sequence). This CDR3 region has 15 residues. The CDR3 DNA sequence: TGTGCCAGTAGTCTGGGGACAGGCCGGGGCTATGGCTACACCTTC. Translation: CASSLGTGRGYGYTF.

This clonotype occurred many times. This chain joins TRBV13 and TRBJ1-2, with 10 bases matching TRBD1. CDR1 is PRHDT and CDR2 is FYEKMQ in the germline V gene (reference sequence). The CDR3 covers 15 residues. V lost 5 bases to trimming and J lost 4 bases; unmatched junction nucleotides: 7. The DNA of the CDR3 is TGTGCCAGCAGCGCCCGGGACAGGGGCCTCTATGGCTACACCTTC. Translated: CASSARDRGLYGYTF.

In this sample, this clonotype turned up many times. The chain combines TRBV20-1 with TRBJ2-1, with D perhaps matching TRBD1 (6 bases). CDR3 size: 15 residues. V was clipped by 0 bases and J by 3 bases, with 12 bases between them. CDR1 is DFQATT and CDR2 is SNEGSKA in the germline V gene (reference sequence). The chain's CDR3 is CSARDRDTDYNEQFF. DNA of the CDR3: TGCAGTGCTAGAGACCGGGACACGGACTACAATGAGCAGTTCTTC.

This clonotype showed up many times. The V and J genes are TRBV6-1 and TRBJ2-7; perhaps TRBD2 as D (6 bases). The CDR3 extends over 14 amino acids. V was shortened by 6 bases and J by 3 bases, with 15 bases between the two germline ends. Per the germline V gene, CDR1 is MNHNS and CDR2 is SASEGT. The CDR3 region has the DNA TGTGCCAGCAGATTGGGGGGAGAGAACTACGAGCAGTACTTC. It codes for CASRLGGENYEQYF.